This TCR beta chain was profiled in a study of T cell responses to AZD1222 COVID-19 vaccine. CDR3 length: 14 residues. Per germline, CDR1 MDHEN and CDR2 SYDVKM. Trimming removed 2 bases at V and 2 bases at J, with 10 bases between. To note about this clone: The antigen remains undetermined.

Data came from immunoSEQ multiplex PCR; TCRdb stores just in-frame clones and leaves some out. The data show about 100,000 clones, about nine tenths seen once. Study-wide results and limits: The number of AZD1222 recipients seropositive at baseline was only five or six. In all cases, repertoires were sampled only after the peak T cell response. Reports say nearly half of spike-specific TCRs go after unmutated variant regions. Across the whole spike, CD4 TCRs peaked at regions 160-218 and 743-854.

This receptor was taken from an adult in good health. The rearrangement uses TRBV28 and TRBJ2-7; TRBD1 is a possible D gene (6 bases). This material consisted of peripheral blood, taken on day 0 of AZD1222 vaccination. The CDR3: CASSLGGGTYEQYF. The CDR3, as DNA: TGTGCCAGCAGTTTAGGTGGGGGCACCTACGAGCAGTACTTC. The complete variable domain, with remaining parts taken from reference TRBV28 and TRBJ2-7, reads DVKVTQSSRYLVKRTGEKVFLECVQDMDHENMFWYRQDPGLGLRLIYFSYDVKMKEKGDIPEGYSVSREKKERFSLILESASTNQTSMYLCASSLGGGTYEQYFGPGTRLTVT.